This TCR beta chain originates from a study of lymphopenia after photon versus proton radiotherapy. Study-level results: Post-nadir diversity loss with photons came from oligoclonal expansion, particularly CD8+ Temra cells. Photon-treated patients lost naive T cells and TCR diversity; proton-treated stayed stable. Better survival with proton therapy was suggested as possible, not demonstrated.

This clone has just a few counts. The antigen is undetermined. Germline CDR1 reads MNHNS; CDR2 reads SASEGT. The CDR3 totals 15 residues. Deletions cut 7 bases from V and 1 base from J, with 14 bases between. Sequencing was performed with immunoSEQ multiplex PCR; in TCRdb, only in-frame clones are kept and a portion is missing. This sample has 29,000 or so clones, with 87% found just once. The chain employs TRBV6-1 and TRBJ2-1; D is ambiguous. This TCR was sampled from a woman in her sixties with cholangiocarcinoma. Some clones in this sample may be carry-over from other donors' samples. Source: peripheral blood, taken from a patient treated with proton-based radiotherapy. The CDR3 DNA reads TGTGCCAGCATCTTGACTCAAATGTCCTACAATGAGCAGTTCTTC. The encoded protein is CASILTQMSYNEQFF.